This T cell receptor (beta chain) emerged from a study of blood T cell repertoires in COVID-19. Study background: Sites across the United States, Italy and Spain contributed samples from acute and convalescent COVID-19.

The V end was cut by 7 bases, the J end by 6 bases, with 18 bases between. Germline CDR1 is SGHTA and CDR2 is FQGNSA. The CDR3 length is 15 residues. Under the authors' procedure: By means of reference gene primer amplification, nucleated cell counts were estimated. The data were produced by immunoSEQ multiplex PCR, yet TCRdb's version contains in-frame clones alone and is incomplete. From that table come the V and J calls and clone size; the DNA was used to work out D and trimming. Here the sample spans around 250,000 clones, around 84% being singletons. The source of this sequence is a man aged 25 to 45 with acute COVID-19. The sample comprised PBMCs or T cells enriched from blood (not recorded which). The chain couples TRBV7-2 to TRBJ2-2, with a tentative D call TRBD1 (7 bases). The CDR3 is CASNNQGGVPGELFF. In DNA, the CDR3 is TGTGCCAGCAACAACCAGGGGGGTGTCCCCGGGGAGCTGTTTTTT.